The 9 T cell receptor beta chains reported below all come from one sample, sequenced in a study of blood T cell repertoires in COVID-19. Assay: immunoSEQ multiplex PCR; the TCRdb copy retains only in-frame clones and omits some. The sample contains around 180,000 clones, 80% to 90% of which appear only once. Material: peripheral blood. Receptors were obtained from a middle-aged man with active or convalescent COVID-19.

The V call is TRBV19, the J call TRBJ1-6; unclear D gene. There are 14 residues in the CDR3. Germline V gene data show CDR1 as LNHDA and CDR2 as SQIVND (reference sequence). V dropped 5 bases and J dropped 8 bases, with 13 bases sitting between them. CDR3 sequence reads: CASSADAADSPLHF. CDR3 DNA: TGTGCCAGTAGTGCGGATGCCGCCGATTCACCCCTCCACTTT. The full variable domain, with the rest looked up from reference TRBV19 and TRBJ1-6, is DGGITQSPKYLFRKEGQNVTLSCEQNLNHDAMYWYRQDPGQGLRLIYYSQIVNDFQKGDIAEGYSVSREKKESFPLTVTSAQKNPTAFYLCASSADAADSPLHFGNGTRLTVT.

This clone was recorded once. This chain uses TRBV29-1 with TRBJ1-2; TRBD1 matches 8 bases. CDR1 is SQVTM and CDR2 is ANQGSEA in the germline V gene. The junction had 7 bases not matched to a gene; V was cut back by 0 bases and J by 1 base. The CDR3 is 16 amino acids. The CDR3, as DNA: TGCAGCGTTGAAGACCCCACCAGGGGGCTTAACTATGGCTACACCTTC. Encoded protein: CSVEDPTRGLNYGYTF.

This clone came up once. The chain uses TRBV5-4 and TRBJ2-3; 11 bases align to TRBD2. The CDR3 consists of 17 residues. With 0 bases clipped from V and 6 bases from J, the junction kept 9 bases outside the gene matches. The germline V gene has CDR1 SGHNT and CDR2 YYREEE (reference sequence). DNA for the CDR3: TGTGCCAGCAGCTTGGGGACTGTAGCGGGGGGGCTGGATACGCAGTATTTT. It codes for CASSLGTVAGGLDTQYF.

Regarding this clone: In the same sample, other DNA sequences code for this CDR3. The rearrangement joins TRBV19 to TRBJ1-2, with D perhaps TRBD1 (5 bases). CDR1 and CDR2 (germline): LNHDA, SQIVND (reference sequence). CDR3 length equals 13 residues. V lost 3 bases and J 6 bases, leaving 11 bases between the germline ends. As DNA, the CDR3 is TGTGCCAGTAGTATCGGTTCGGGGGATGGCTACACCTTC. Its translation: CASSIGSGDGYTF.

The rearrangement joins TRBV19 to TRBJ1-1; 8 nucleotides line up with TRBD1. Germline V CDR1 and CDR2: LNHDA, SQIVND (reference sequence). CDR3 length equals 16 residues. With 5 bases clipped from V and 3 bases from J, the junction kept 11 bases outside the gene matches. The DNA of the CDR3 is TGTGCCAGTAGTTCCCCGACAGGGGCGTCGGACACTGAAGCTTTCTTT. Translation gives CASSSPTGASDTEAFF.

This sequence joins TRBV13 and TRBJ1-5, with 11 bases that match TRBD1. J was trimmed by 6 bases and V by 5 bases; bases with no gene match: 3. This CDR3 spans 14 amino acids. Looked up from germline, CDR1 is PRHDT and CDR2 is FYEKMQ (reference sequence). CDR3 nucleotide sequence: TGTGCCAGCAGCACGGGACAGGGGGTTCAGCCCCAGCATTTT. Its protein is CASSTGQGVQPQHF.

The rearrangement joins TRBV5-1 to TRBJ2-5, with D maybe TRBD1 (7 bases). The CDR3 contains 17 residues. Germline CDR1 SGHRS, CDR2 YFSETQ. Trimming cost V 0 bases and J 4 bases, with 19 bases left between them. CDR3 nucleotides: TGCGCCAGCAGCTTGGCAGGAGGGGGCAGGAAGAGAGAGACCCAGTACTTC. It encodes CASSLAGGGRKRETQYF. Based on the CDR3 plus reference TRBV5-1 and TRBJ2-5, the full variable domain is KAGVTQTPRYLIKTRGQQVTLSCSPISGHRSVSWYQQTPGQGLQFLFEYFSETQRNKGNFPGRFSGRQFSNSRSEMNVSTLELGDSALYLCASSLAGGGRKRETQYFGPGTRLLVL.

The rearrangement joins TRBV11-1 to TRBJ2-2; D is unresolved. CDR1 is SGHAT, CDR2 FQDESV, per germline (reference sequence). CDR3 size: 14 residues. V lost 1 base, J lost 4 bases, and 7 bases lay in between. The CDR3 spells CASSLGGSTGELFF. The CDR3 DNA reads as TGTGCCAGCAGCTTAGGCGGTAGCACCGGGGAGCTGTTTTTT.

The V and J genes are TRBV7-9 and TRBJ1-2, with D uncertain. Germline CDR1 SEHNR, CDR2 FQNEAQ (reference sequence). The germline V and J ends were trimmed by 5 bases and 6 bases, with 22 bases remaining between them. The CDR3 sequence is 16 residues long. The CDR3 protein is CASSPLGTILIHGYTF. The CDR3 bases are TGTGCCAGCAGCCCCTTGGGTACTATCCTTATTCATGGCTACACCTTC. Looking up the rest from reference TRBV7-9 and TRBJ1-2 gives the full variable domain: DTGVSQNPRHKITKRGQNVTFRCDPISEHNRLYWYRQTLGQGPEFLTYFQNEAQLEKSRLLSDRFSAERPKGSFSTLEIQRTEQGDSAMYLCASSPLGTILIHGYTFGSGTRLTVV.